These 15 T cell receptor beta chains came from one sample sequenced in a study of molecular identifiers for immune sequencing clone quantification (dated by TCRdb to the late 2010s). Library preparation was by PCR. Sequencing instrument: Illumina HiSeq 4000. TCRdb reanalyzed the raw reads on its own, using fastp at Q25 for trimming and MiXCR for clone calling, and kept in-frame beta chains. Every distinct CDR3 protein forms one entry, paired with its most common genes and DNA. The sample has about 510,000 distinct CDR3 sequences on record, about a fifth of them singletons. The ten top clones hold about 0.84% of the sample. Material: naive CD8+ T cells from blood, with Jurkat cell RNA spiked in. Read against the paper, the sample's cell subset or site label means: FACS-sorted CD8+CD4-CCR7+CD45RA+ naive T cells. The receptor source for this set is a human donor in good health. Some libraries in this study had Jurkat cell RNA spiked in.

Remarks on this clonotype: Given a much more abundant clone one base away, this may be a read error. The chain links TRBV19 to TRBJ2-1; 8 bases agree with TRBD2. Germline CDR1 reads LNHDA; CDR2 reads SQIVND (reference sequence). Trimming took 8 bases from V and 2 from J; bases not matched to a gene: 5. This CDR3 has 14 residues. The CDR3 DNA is TGTGCCAGTGTGGAGACTAGCGCCTACAATGAGCAGTTCTTC. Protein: CASVETSAYNEQFF.

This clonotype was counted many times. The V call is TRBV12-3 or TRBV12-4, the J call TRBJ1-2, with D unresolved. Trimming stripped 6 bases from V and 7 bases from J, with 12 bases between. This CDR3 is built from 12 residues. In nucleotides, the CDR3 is TGTGCCAGCAGCTTTTCCCCCTCTGGCTACACCTTC. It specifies CASSFSPSGYTF.

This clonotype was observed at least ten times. CDR3 amino acids: CASSLALANQPQHF. The CDR3 bases are TGTGCCAGCAGCTTGGCCCTCGCCAATCAGCCCCAGCATTTT. The chain carries TRBV5-5 and TRBJ1-5, with D unclear. Deletions cut 0 bases from V and 3 bases from J, with 7 bases between. The germline V gene has CDR1 SGHKS and CDR2 YYEKEE (reference sequence). The CDR3 covers 14 residues.

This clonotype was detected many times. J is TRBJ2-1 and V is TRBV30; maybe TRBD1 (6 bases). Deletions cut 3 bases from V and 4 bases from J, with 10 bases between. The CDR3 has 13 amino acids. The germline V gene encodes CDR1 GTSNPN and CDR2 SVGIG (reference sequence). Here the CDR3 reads CAWSRDMYNEQFF. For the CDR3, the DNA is TGTGCCTGGAGCCGGGACATGTACAATGAGCAGTTCTTC.

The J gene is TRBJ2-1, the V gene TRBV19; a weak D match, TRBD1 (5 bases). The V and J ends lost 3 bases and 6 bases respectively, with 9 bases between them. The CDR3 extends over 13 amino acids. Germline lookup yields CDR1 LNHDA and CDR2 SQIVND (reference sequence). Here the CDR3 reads CASSMVQGNEQFF. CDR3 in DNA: TGTGCCAGTAGTATGGTTCAGGGCAATGAGCAGTTCTTC.

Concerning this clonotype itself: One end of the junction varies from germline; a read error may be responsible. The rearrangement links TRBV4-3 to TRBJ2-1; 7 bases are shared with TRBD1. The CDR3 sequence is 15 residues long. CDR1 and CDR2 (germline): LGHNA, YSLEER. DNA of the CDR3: TGCGCCGGCAGCCAGGGACAGATCGCCTGGGATGAGCAGTTCTTC. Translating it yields CAGSQGQIAWDEQFF.

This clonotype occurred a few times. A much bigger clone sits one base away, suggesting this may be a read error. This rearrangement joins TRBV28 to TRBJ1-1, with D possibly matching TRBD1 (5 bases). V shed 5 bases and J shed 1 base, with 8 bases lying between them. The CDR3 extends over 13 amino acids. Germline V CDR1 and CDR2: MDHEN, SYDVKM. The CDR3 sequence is CASSATENTEAFF. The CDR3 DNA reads TGTGCCAGCAGTGCGACAGAGAACACTGAAGCTTTCTTT.

The CDR3 reads CASSLVFVKEETQYF. The CDR3 DNA is TGTGCCAGCAGCTTAGTCTTCGTCAAGGAAGAGACCCAGTACTTC. V and J are TRBV7-9 and TRBJ2-5; D gene uncertain. The CDR3 length is 15 residues. V was pared by 1 base and J by 3 bases, with 12 bases between. From germline, CDR1 is SEHNR and CDR2 FQNEAQ (reference sequence).

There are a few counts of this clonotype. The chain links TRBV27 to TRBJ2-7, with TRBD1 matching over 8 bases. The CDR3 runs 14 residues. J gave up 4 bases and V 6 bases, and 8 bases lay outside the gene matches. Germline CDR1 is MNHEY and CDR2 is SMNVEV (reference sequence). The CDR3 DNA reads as TGTGCCAGCAGATTAAAAGGACAGGGTTACGAGCAGTACTTC. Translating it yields CASRLKGQGYEQYF.

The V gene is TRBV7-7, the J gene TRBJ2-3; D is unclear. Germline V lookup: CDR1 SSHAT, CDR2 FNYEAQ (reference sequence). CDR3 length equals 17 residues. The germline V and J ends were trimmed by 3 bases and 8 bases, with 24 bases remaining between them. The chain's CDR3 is CASSLVFPRSPRSTQYF. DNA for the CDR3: TGTGCCAGCAGCTTGGTTTTCCCAAGATCACCCCGATCTACGCAGTATTTT.

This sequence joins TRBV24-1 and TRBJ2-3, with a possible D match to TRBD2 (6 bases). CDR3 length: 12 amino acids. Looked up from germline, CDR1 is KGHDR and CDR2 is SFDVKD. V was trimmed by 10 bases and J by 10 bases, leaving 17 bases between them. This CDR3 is CATGPGLMPQYF. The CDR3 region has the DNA TGTGCCACAGGGCCGGGACTCATGCCGCAGTATTTT.

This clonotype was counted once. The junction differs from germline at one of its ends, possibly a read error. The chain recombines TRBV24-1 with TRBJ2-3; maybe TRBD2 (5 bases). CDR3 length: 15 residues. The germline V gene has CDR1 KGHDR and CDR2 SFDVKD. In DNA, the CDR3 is TGTGCCTCCAGTGGTGACTACCGAGACACAGATACGCAGTATTTT. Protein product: CASSGDYRDTDTQYF.

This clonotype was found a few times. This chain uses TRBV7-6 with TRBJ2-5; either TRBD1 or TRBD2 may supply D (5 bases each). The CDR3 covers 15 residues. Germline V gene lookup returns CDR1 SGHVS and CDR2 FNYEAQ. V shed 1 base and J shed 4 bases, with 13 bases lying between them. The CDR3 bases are TGTGCCAGCAGCTTAGATTCGGGACCCAGAGAGACCCAGTACTTC. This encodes CASSLDSGPRETQYF.

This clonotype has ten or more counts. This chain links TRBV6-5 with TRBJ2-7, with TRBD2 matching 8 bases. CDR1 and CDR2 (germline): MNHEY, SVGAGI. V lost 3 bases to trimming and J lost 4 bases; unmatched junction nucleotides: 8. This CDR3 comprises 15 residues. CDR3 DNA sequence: TGTGCCAGCAGTTATTTGGGACTAGGGGGTTACGAGCAGTACTTC. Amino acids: CASSYLGLGGYEQYF.

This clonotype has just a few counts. In nucleotides, the CDR3 is TGTGCCAGTAGTAAAAGGGGCTCGGTCTACGAGCAGTACTTC. It specifies CASSKRGSVYEQYF. The rearrangement uses TRBV19 and TRBJ2-7; TRBD1 might be the D (5 bases). V was shortened by 4 bases and J by 3 bases, with 13 bases between the two germline ends. The CDR3 has 14 residues. The germline V gene encodes CDR1 LNHDA and CDR2 SQIVND (reference sequence).